This is a list of T cell receptor beta chains from one sample in a study of blood T cells in healthy people across ages. TCRdb re-called the 5' RACE reads with MiXCR, one entry per CDR3 protein. The sample consists of more than 650,000 distinct CDR3 sequences, 22% of them appearing once. Sample: blood. The receptors here all came from an older man in good health. The CDR3 runs from the conserved cysteine through the conserved F or W. The order of the fields is clone size, V gene, J gene, D gene, CDR3 protein, CDR3 DNA. A D gene is named only where the DNA matches it firmly. Expanded clones are given a class, and other clones once, few, many or no size at all.

.	TRBV29-1	TRBJ2-3	TRBD2	CSLLAEGTDTQYF	TGCAGCTTACTAGCGGAGGGGACAGATACGCAGTATTTT
many	TRBV18	TRBJ2-7	.	CASTTRPSYEQYF	TGTGCCAGCACCACGCGGCCCTCCTACGAGCAGTACTTC
few	TRBV6-5	TRBJ2-4	TRBD1	CASSYAGGLAKNIQYF	TGTGCCAGCAGTTACGCAGGGGGCCTGGCCAAAAACATTCAGTACTTC
.	TRBV29-1	TRBJ1-2	.	CSVGEQGYGYTF	TGCAGCGTTGGGGAACAGGGATATGGCTACACCTTC
.	TRBV20-1	TRBJ2-3	TRBD2	CSARGRLAGEPTSTDTQYF	TGCAGTGCTAGAGGCAGACTAGCGGGAGAACCAACTAGCACAGATACGCAGTATTTT
.	TRBV19	TRBJ2-1	.	CASGPQGRGSHNEQFF	TGTGCCAGTGGTCCTCAGGGCAGAGGCTCCCACAATGAGCAGTTCTTC
.	TRBV20-1	TRBJ2-1	.	CSASEDLYNEQFF	TGCAGTGCTAGTGAGGACCTCTACAATGAGCAGTTCTTC
few	TRBV29-1	TRBJ2-1	TRBD1	CSVEAGQGNEQFF	TGCAGCGTTGAAGCCGGACAGGGGAATGAGCAGTTCTTC
.	TRBV9	TRBJ2-3	.	CASSALMGLDTQYF	TGTGCCAGCAGCGCACTGATGGGGTTGGATACGCAGTATTTT
few	TRBV5-1	TRBJ2-3	.	CASSTSGAYTDTQYF	TGCGCCAGCAGCACCTCCGGGGCCTACACAGATACGCAGTATTTT
.	TRBV7-9	TRBJ2-1	TRBD2	CASSQNRWGTSDYNEQFF	TGTGCCAGCAGCCAAAATCGCTGGGGGACTAGCGACTACAATGAGCAGTTCTTC
few	TRBV4-3	TRBJ1-3	.	CASSQDLGQGGNTIYF	TGCGCCAGCAGCCAAGACCTCGGGCAGGGGGGAAACACCATATATTTT
.	TRBV7-2	TRBJ2-1	TRBD2	CASSLSSGRRNEQFF	TGTGCCAGCAGCTTAAGTAGCGGGAGGCGTAATGAGCAGTTCTTC
.	TRBV29-1	TRBJ2-5	TRBD2	CSGGLAGETQYF	TGCAGCGGGGGACTAGCGGGTGAGACCCAGTACTTC
.	TRBV20-1	TRBJ2-5	TRBD2	CSARPLGWQGGETQYF	TGCAGTGCTAGACCCCTGGGATGGCAGGGAGGGGAGACCCAGTACTTC
.	TRBV20-1	TRBJ2-1	.	CSAGNYNEQFF	TGCAGTGCTGGTAACTACAATGAGCAGTTCTTT
.	TRBV6-6	TRBJ2-3	.	CASSFSSLDTQYF	TGTGCCAGCAGTTTCTCGTCCCTAGATACGCAGTATTTT
few	TRBV12-3/TRBV12-4	TRBJ2-7	TRBD2	CASSLSLAGDYEQYF	TGTGCCAGCAGTTTATCCCTAGCGGGGGACTACGAGCAGTACTTC
.	TRBV9	TRBJ2-1	TRBD2	CAGSVAERTSRNEQFF	TGTGCCGGCAGCGTAGCTGAAAGGACTAGCAGGAATGAGCAGTTCTTC
.	TRBV5-1	TRBJ2-3	.	CASSSGGTLRTQYF	TGCGCCAGCAGCTCCGGGGGTACACTGAGGACGCAGTATTTT
few	TRBV6-7	TRBJ2-3	.	CASSYSSPGGDTDTQYF	TGTGCCAGCAGTTACTCGTCCCCGGGGGGCGACACAGATACGCAGTATTTT
few	TRBV20-1	TRBJ1-1	TRBD1	CSASRDRGF	TGCAGTGCTAGCCGGGACAGGGGCTTT
.	TRBV20-1	TRBJ2-3	TRBD2	CSATIAGGLGDTQYF	TGCAGTGCTACCATAGCGGGGGGGTTGGGAGATACGCAGTATTTT
.	TRBV21-1	TRBJ2-5	.	CASSQEGQGEQETQYF	TGTGCCAGCAGCCAAGAGGGACAGGGGGAACAAGAGACCCAGTACTTC
few	TRBV12-3/TRBV12-4	TRBJ2-1	TRBD2	CASRGGFYNEQFF	TGTGCCAGCAGGGGAGGGTTCTACAATGAGCAGTTCTTC
few	TRBV6-5	TRBJ2-7	.	CASSVSLDPYEQYF	TGTGCCAGCAGTGTCTCACTGGACCCCTACGAGCAGTACTTC
few	TRBV20-1	TRBJ2-3	.	CSARSSGNTDTQYF	TGCAGTGCTAGATCGAGCGGAAACACAGATACGCAGTATTTT
.	TRBV7-8	TRBJ2-1	.	CASSLQGWNNEQFF	TGTGCCAGCAGCTTACAGGGGTGGAACAATGAGCAGTTCTTC